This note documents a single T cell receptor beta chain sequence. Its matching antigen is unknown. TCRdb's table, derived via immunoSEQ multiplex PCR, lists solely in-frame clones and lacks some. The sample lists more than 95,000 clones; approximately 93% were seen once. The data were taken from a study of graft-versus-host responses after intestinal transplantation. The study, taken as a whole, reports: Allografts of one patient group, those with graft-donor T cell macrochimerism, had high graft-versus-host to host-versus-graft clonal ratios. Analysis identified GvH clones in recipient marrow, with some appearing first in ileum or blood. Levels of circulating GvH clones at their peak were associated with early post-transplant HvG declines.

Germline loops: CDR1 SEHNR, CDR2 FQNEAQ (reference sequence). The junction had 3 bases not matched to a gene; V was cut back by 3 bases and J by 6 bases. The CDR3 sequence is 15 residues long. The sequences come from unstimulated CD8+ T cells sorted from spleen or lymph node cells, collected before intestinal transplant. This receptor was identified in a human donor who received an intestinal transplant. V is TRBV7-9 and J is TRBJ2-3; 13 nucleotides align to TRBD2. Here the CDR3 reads CASSFTSGGADTQYF. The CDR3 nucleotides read TGTGCCAGCAGCTTTACTAGCGGGGGGGCCGATACGCAGTATTTT.